Listed below are T cell receptor beta chains from one sample, sequenced in a study of T cell responses to AZD1222 COVID-19 vaccine. TCRdb keeps only in-frame clones here, not all; method: immunoSEQ multiplex PCR. In the table there are approximately 150,000 clones, more than 70% of which are singletons. Here the sequenced sample was peripheral blood, taken 28 days after the second AZD1222 dose. The source is an adult who received the AZD1222 COVID-19 vaccine. CDR3s include the opening cysteine and the closing phenylalanine or tryptophan. The order of the fields is V gene, J gene, clone size, D gene, CDR3 protein, CDR3 DNA. D genes are given only for firm matches. Expanded clones are given a class, and other clones once, few, many or no size at all.

V: TRBV5-1; J: TRBJ2-1; size: .; D: .; CDR3: CASSSGELNEQFF; DNA: TGCGCCAGCAGCTCGGGGGAACTTAATGAGCAGTTCTTC
V: TRBV19; J: TRBJ2-7; size: .; D: .; CDR3: CASSMGPRFEQYF; DNA: TGTGCCAGTAGTATGGGACCCCGTTTCGAGCAGTACTTC
V: TRBV28; J: TRBJ1-2; size: .; D: .; CDR3: CASSFRWTSAFYGYTF; DNA: TGTGCCAGCAGTTTTCGTTGGACCTCGGCCTTCTATGGCTACACCTTC
V: TRBV13; J: TRBJ1-5; size: .; D: .; CDR3: CASSLGGQPQHF; DNA: TGTGCCAGCAGCTTGGGGGGACAGCCCCAGCATTTT
V: TRBV7-2; J: TRBJ2-7; size: .; D: TRBD1; CDR3: CASSSTVDRGSYEQYF; DNA: TGTGCCAGCAGCTCCACGGTCGACAGGGGGTCCTACGAGCAGTACTTC
V: TRBV7-2; J: TRBJ1-1; size: .; D: .; CDR3: CASSLVWFERPGNTEAFF; DNA: TGTGCCAGCAGCTTAGTCTGGTTTGAGCGACCGGGGAACACTGAAGCTTTCTTT
V: TRBV10-1; J: TRBJ2-3; size: .; D: .; CDR3: CASSEPREGSSSPKTRTDTQYF; DNA: TGCGCCAGCAGTGAGCCGAGGGAAGGTTCGTCGTCTCCTAAAACTCGCACAGATACGCAGTATTTT
V: TRBV2; J: TRBJ1-4; size: .; D: .; CDR3: CASSGRGGNEKLFF; DNA: TGTGCCAGCAGTGGCAGGGGCGGGAATGAAAAACTGTTTTTT
V: TRBV30; J: TRBJ2-7; size: .; D: TRBD1; CDR3: CAWSRGTGGVRQYF; DNA: TGTGCCTGGAGTCGTGGGACAGGGGGCGTGCGGCAGTACTTC
V: TRBV28; J: TRBJ2-5; size: .; D: .; CDR3: CASSAGETQYF; DNA: TGTGCCAGCAGCGCCGGGGAGACCCAGTACTTC
V: TRBV4-3; J: TRBJ2-3; size: .; D: .; CDR3: CASSQASVSSTDTQYF; DNA: TGCGCCAGCAGCCAAGCGTCTGTGAGCAGCACAGATACGCAGTATTTT
V: TRBV25-1; J: TRBJ2-3; size: once; D: .; CDR3: CASSDPTSTDTQYF; DNA: TGTGCCAGCAGTGACCCGACTAGCACAGATACGCAGTATTTT
V: TRBV3-1/TRBV3-2; J: TRBJ1-2; size: .; D: TRBD1; CDR3: CASSQDLYQGANGYTF; DNA: TGTGCCAGCAGCCAAGATTTATATCAGGGGGCGAATGGCTACACCTTC
V: TRBV10-3; J: TRBJ2-1; size: .; D: TRBD2; CDR3: CATKTSGSRNEQFF; DNA: TGTGCCACTAAAACTAGCGGGAGTCGGAATGAGCAGTTCTTC
V: TRBV19; J: TRBJ1-5; size: .; D: .; CDR3: CASSIEGRGQPQHF; DNA: TGTGCCAGTAGTATAGAGGGCCGTGGCCAGCCCCAGCATTTT
V: TRBV7-2; J: TRBJ2-7; size: .; D: .; CDR3: CASSLLRRPPEEQYF; DNA: TGTGCCAGCAGCTTACTCCGTCGGCCTCCTGAGGAGCAGTACTTC
V: TRBV27; J: TRBJ2-5; size: .; D: .; CDR3: CASRGWVGLETQYF; DNA: TGTGCCAGCCGGGGGTGGGTGGGTCTAGAGACCCAGTACTTC